This entry features one T cell receptor beta chain sequence. The antigen remains undetermined. This sample is drawn from a study of vaccination effects on CD4 cells after COVID-19. Study background: The participants, recipients of two vaccine doses, got either BNT162b2 or mRNA-1273. Study observations and caveats: Marked clonal contraction of both clone types appeared late after vaccination.

The CDR3 loop spans 17 amino acids. The germline gives CDR1 LNHDA, CDR2 SQIVND (reference sequence). V shed 3 bases and J shed 4 bases, with 19 bases lying between them. Antigen-specific CD4+ T cell clonotypes were called by their expansion after viral peptide-pool culture in ViraFEST. Between days 9 and 10 of culture, CD4+ T cells were separated out. Peptides at roughly 10 ug/ml and IL-2 at about 9.8 IU/ml were added to two million PBMC per well. Only in-frame clones appear in the TCRdb table, and some are missing; sequencing was by immunoSEQ multiplex PCR. The table shows roughly 76,000 clones, with approximately 81% occurring only once.

This clonotype was sampled from a human donor who received a COVID-19 vaccine. The rearrangement joins TRBV19 to TRBJ1-5; the D is unclear. The material was CD4+ T cells from PBMCs cultured with HCoV-229E spike peptides, obtained before COVID-19 vaccination. Here the CDR3 DNA reads TGTGCCAGTAGTATTTCTTCGGCCATACTGGGTAATCAGCCCCAGCATTTT. Translating it yields CASSISSAILGNQPQHF.